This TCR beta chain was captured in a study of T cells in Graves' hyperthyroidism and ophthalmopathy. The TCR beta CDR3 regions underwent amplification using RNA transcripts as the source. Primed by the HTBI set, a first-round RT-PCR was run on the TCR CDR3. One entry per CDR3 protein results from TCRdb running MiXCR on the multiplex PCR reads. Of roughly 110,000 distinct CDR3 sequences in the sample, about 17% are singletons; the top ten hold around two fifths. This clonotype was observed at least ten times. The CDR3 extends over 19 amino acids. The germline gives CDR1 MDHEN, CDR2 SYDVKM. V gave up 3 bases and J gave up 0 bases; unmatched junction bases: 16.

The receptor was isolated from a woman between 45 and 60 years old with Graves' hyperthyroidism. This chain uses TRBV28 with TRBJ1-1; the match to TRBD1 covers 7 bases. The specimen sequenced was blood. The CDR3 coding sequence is TGTGCCAGCAGTTTTCCGGTACATACGCCAGGGGGGCTGAACACTGAAGCTTTCTTT. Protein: CASSFPVHTPGGLNTEAFF.